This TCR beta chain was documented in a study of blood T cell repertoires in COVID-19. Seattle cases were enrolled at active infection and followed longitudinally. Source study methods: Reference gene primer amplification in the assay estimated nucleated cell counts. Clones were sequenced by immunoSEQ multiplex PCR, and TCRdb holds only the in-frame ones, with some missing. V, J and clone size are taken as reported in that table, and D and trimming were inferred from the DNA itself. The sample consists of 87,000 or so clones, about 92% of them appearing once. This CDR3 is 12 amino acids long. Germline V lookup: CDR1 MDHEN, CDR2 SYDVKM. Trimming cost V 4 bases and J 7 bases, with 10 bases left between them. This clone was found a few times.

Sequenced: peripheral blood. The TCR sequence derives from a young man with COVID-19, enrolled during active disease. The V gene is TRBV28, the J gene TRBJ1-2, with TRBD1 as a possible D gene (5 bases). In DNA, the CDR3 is TGTGCCAGCAGTTCAGGGCGCGCTGGCTACACCTTC. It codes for CASSSGRAGYTF.